These T cell receptor beta chains were read from a single sample in a study of control samples from healthy donors and cancer patients. The method was immunoSEQ multiplex PCR; TCRdb's version includes in-frame clones alone and lacks a portion of them. Among 40,000 to 45,000 clones listed, just over 70% were seen once. The sequenced sample consisted of formalin-fixed, paraffin-embedded tissue. The source is a male donor with melanoma. The CDR3 runs from the conserved cysteine through the conserved F or W. D genes are given only for firm matches. Only part of the rows carry a size: once, few, many, or a class if the clone is expanded.

V: TRBV5-6
size: NA
D: NA
J: TRBJ2-2
DNA: TGTGCCAGCAGCTCTCGAACTTTCGGCGGGGAGCTGTTTTTT
CDR3: CASSSRTFGGELFF

V: TRBV25-1
size: NA
D: NA
J: TRBJ2-7
DNA: TGTGCCAGCACGCGCCAGGGGTGGAACGAAGAGCAGTACTTC
CDR3: CASTRQGWNEEQYF

V: TRBV19
size: NA
D: NA
J: TRBJ1-2
DNA: TGTGCCAGTAGTATTCTTCTCGGTGGCTACACCTTC
CDR3: CASSILLGGYTF

V: TRBV9
size: NA
D: NA
J: TRBJ2-3
DNA: TGTGCCAGCAGCGTCTCCATCACAGATACGCAGTATTTT
CDR3: CASSVSITDTQYF

V: TRBV6-5
size: NA
D: NA
J: TRBJ1-1
DNA: TGTGCCAGCAGTTACTCATGGGGGGCGACTGAAGCTTTCTTT
CDR3: CASSYSWGATEAFF

V: TRBV27
size: NA
D: NA
J: TRBJ1-4
DNA: TGTGCCAGCAGTTTCCTCCGGACGAATGAAAAACTGTTTTTT
CDR3: CASSFLRTNEKLFF

V: TRBV3-1/TRBV3-2
size: NA
D: TRBD2
J: TRBJ2-5
DNA: TGTGCCAGCAGTCTAGCGGAAGAGACCCAGTACTTC
CDR3: CASSLAEETQYF

V: TRBV6-5
size: NA
D: NA
J: TRBJ2-5
DNA: TGTGCCAGCAGTTCCTACTCGTTCGACAAGGAGACCCAGTACTTC
CDR3: CASSSYSFDKETQYF

V: TRBV6-5
size: NA
D: TRBD1
J: TRBJ2-7
DNA: TGTGCCAGCAGTCCAGGGGGCTACTCCTACGAGCAGTACTTC
CDR3: CASSPGGYSYEQYF

V: TRBV5-1
size: NA
D: NA
J: TRBJ2-2
DNA: TGCGCCAGGTATCACTCGACCAGGACGGGGAACACCGGGGAGCTGTTTTTT
CDR3: CARYHSTRTGNTGELFF

V: TRBV2
size: few
D: NA
J: TRBJ2-3
DNA: TGTGCCAGCAGGTTGCCGGATACGCAGTATTTT
CDR3: CASRLPDTQYF

V: TRBV7-2
size: NA
D: TRBD2
J: TRBJ2-5
DNA: TGTGCCAGCAGCTTGAGTTCGGGGGGGGAGACCCAATACTTC
CDR3: CASSLSSGGETQYF

V: TRBV5-5
size: NA
D: TRBD1
J: TRBJ2-5
DNA: TGTGCCAGCAGCTTGCGCCCCAGACAGGGGGGTGGGGAGACCCAGTACTTC
CDR3: CASSLRPRQGGGETQYF

V: TRBV6-5
size: NA
D: NA
J: TRBJ1-1
DNA: TGTGCCAGCAGTTACAACGGCAGCCCAAACACTGAAGCTTTCTTT
CDR3: CASSYNGSPNTEAFF

V: TRBV6-5
size: NA
D: NA
J: TRBJ1-2
DNA: TGTGCCAGCAGGAGGGCAGGGGAAAACTATGGCTACACCTTC
CDR3: CASRRAGENYGYTF

V: TRBV2
size: once
D: NA
J: TRBJ2-4
DNA: TGTGCCAGCAGTTCCGGGACGCGCTGGCAGTACTTC
CDR3: CASSSGTRWQYF

V: TRBV5-4
size: NA
D: TRBD2
J: TRBJ2-1
DNA: TGTGCCAGCAGCTTGGCCCCCGCGGGAGGCGGAGATGAGCAGTTCTTC
CDR3: CASSLAPAGGGDEQFF

V: TRBV6-6
size: NA
D: NA
J: TRBJ1-2
DNA: TGTGCCAGCAGTTACTGGACGGGGGGCGAGGGCTACACCTTC
CDR3: CASSYWTGGEGYTF

V: TRBV5-1
size: NA
D: NA
J: TRBJ2-7
DNA: TGCGCCAGCAGCTTGGCCGGGTCAAGGTCCTACGAGCAGTACTTC
CDR3: CASSLAGSRSYEQYF

V: TRBV7-8
size: NA
D: NA
J: TRBJ2-1
DNA: TGTGCCAGTAGCTTAAACCCCATGGACCTAAGGGATGAGCAGTTCTTC
CDR3: CASSLNPMDLRDEQFF

V: TRBV28
size: NA
D: NA
J: TRBJ1-5
DNA: TGTGCCAGCAGTGACGGAGGGAAGCCCCAGCATTTT
CDR3: CASSDGGKPQHF

V: TRBV10-3
size: NA
D: NA
J: TRBJ1-3
DNA: TGTGCCATCATAGACTCTGGAAACACCATATATTTT
CDR3: CAIIDSGNTIYF

V: TRBV2
size: few
D: TRBD2
J: TRBJ2-1
DNA: TGTGCCAGCCTTTCTACCGGGACTAGCCCGTTCTTC
CDR3: CASLSTGTSPFF

V: TRBV11-1
size: NA
D: NA
J: TRBJ2-7
DNA: TGTGCCAGCAGCTCGTTTTCGGCCAAGGGGTACGAGCAGTACTTC
CDR3: CASSSFSAKGYEQYF

V: TRBV7-3
size: once
D: NA
J: TRBJ1-6
DNA: TGTGCCAGCAGCTCAACCGGGGATTCACCCCTCCACTTT
CDR3: CASSSTGDSPLHF

V: TRBV5-1
size: NA
D: NA
J: TRBJ1-2
DNA: TGCGCCAGCAGCTCGGACGTCCATGGCTACACCTTC
CDR3: CASSSDVHGYTF

V: TRBV19
size: NA
D: TRBD1
J: TRBJ1-2
DNA: TGTGCCAGTACCCCGACAGGGGACTATGGCTACACCTTC
CDR3: CASTPTGDYGYTF

V: TRBV6-5
size: NA
D: NA
J: TRBJ2-5
DNA: TGTGCCAGCAGCCAGGGTTGGGAGACCCAGTACTTC
CDR3: CASSQGWETQYF

V: TRBV18
size: NA
D: NA
J: TRBJ1-2
DNA: TGTGCCAGCTCACCACCGTTTAATAACTATGGCTACACCTTC
CDR3: CASSPPFNNYGYTF

V: TRBV18
size: NA
D: NA
J: TRBJ2-5
DNA: TGTGCCAGCTCACCACCGTCCAGGGGTTTGGAGACCCAGTACTTC
CDR3: CASSPPSRGLETQYF

V: TRBV6-5
size: NA
D: TRBD1
J: TRBJ2-3
DNA: TGTGCCAGTTCCGGGACAGGGTATTACGATACGCAGTATTTT
CDR3: CASSGTGYYDTQYF

V: TRBV30
size: once
D: TRBD2
J: TRBJ2-7
DNA: TGTGCCTGGAGTGTACCAAGACTAGCGGGAGAATCCCACGAGCAGTACTTC
CDR3: CAWSVPRLAGESHEQYF

V: TRBV20-1
size: NA
D: NA
J: TRBJ1-1
DNA: TGCAGTGCCTACAGGGAACCTGAAGCTTTCTTT
CDR3: CSAYREPEAFF

V: TRBV5-1
size: NA
D: TRBD2
J: TRBJ2-3
DNA: TGCGCCGTAACCCTTAGCGGGAGGGCGGCAGATACGCAGTATTTT
CDR3: CAVTLSGRAADTQYF

V: TRBV10-1
size: NA
D: TRBD2
J: TRBJ2-3
DNA: TGCGCCAGCAGTCGCGGGACTAGCGGGAGTGTAACGGATACGCAGTATTTT
CDR3: CASSRGTSGSVTDTQYF

V: TRBV29-1
size: NA
D: NA
J: TRBJ2-6
DNA: TGCAGCGTTAGTAGGGGAGGTGGGGCCAACGTCCTGACTTTC
CDR3: CSVSRGGGANVLTF

V: TRBV9
size: NA
D: NA
J: TRBJ2-2
DNA: TGTGCCAGCAGCCGTAGTGGAACTAGGGTTAACGGGGAGCTGTTTTTT
CDR3: CASSRSGTRVNGELFF

V: TRBV7-9
size: NA
D: TRBD1
J: TRBJ2-5
DNA: TGTGCCAGCAGATTCGGACAGGGGGACGAGACCCAGTACTTC
CDR3: CASRFGQGDETQYF

V: TRBV15
size: NA
D: NA
J: TRBJ2-3
DNA: TGTGCCACCGGGCGAGGGTTCACAGATACGCAGTATTTT
CDR3: CATGRGFTDTQYF

V: TRBV19
size: NA
D: NA
J: TRBJ2-3
DNA: TGTGCCAGTAGCCCACCCTCCACAGATACGCAGTATTTT
CDR3: CASSPPSTDTQYF

V: TRBV30
size: NA
D: NA
J: TRBJ2-2
DNA: TGTGCCTGGAGTGTAATGGGCACCGGGGAGCTGTTTTTT
CDR3: CAWSVMGTGELFF

V: TRBV4-1
size: few
D: NA
J: TRBJ2-2
DNA: TGCGCCAGCAGCCCGGACAGCCGAAACACCGGGGAGCTGTTTTTT
CDR3: CASSPDSRNTGELFF

V: TRBV2
size: NA
D: NA
J: TRBJ1-2
DNA: TGTGCCAGCAGTGAAAGGGCAGGAGGCTACACCTTC
CDR3: CASSERAGGYTF

V: TRBV28
size: NA
D: NA
J: TRBJ1-1
DNA: TGTGCCAGCTGGATGAACACTGAAGCTTTCTTT
CDR3: CASWMNTEAFF

V: TRBV27
size: NA
D: NA
J: TRBJ1-4
DNA: TGTGCCAGCAGCGCGGCGGGGGGAACTAATGAAAAACTGTTTTTT
CDR3: CASSAAGGTNEKLFF

V: TRBV28
size: medium-sized
D: TRBD2
J: TRBJ2-7
DNA: TGTGCCAGCAACCTACTGACTAGCGGACCCTCCTACGAGCAGTACTTC
CDR3: CASNLLTSGPSYEQYF

V: TRBV10-1
size: NA
D: NA
J: TRBJ2-1
DNA: TGCGCCAGCAGCCGAGGGGCCACCTTCAATGAGCAGTTCTTC
CDR3: CASSRGATFNEQFF

V: TRBV12-3/TRBV12-4
size: NA
D: NA
J: TRBJ1-1
DNA: TGTGCCAGCACATCGATGACCAGTAAAGCTTTCTTT
CDR3: CASTSMTSKAFF

V: TRBV11-2
size: NA
D: NA
J: TRBJ2-1
DNA: TGTGCCAGCAGCACAAATTACCAGTACAATGAGCAGTTCTTC
CDR3: CASSTNYQYNEQFF

V: TRBV3-1/TRBV3-2
size: NA
D: NA
J: TRBJ2-5
DNA: TGTGCCAGCAGCCAAGAAGGACACCGGGGGGAGACCCAGTACTTC
CDR3: CASSQEGHRGETQYF

V: TRBV28
size: few
D: NA
J: TRBJ1-1
DNA: TGTGCCAGCAGCCCCAGAGGCAGTAACACTGAAGCTTTCTTT
CDR3: CASSPRGSNTEAFF